One and the same sample provided the 23 T cell receptor beta chains below, sequenced in a study of CXCR3-negative and CXCR3-positive naive CD8 T cells. cDNA libraries for TRB were generated by 5' RACE incorporating UMI labels. TCRdb re-called the 5' RACE reads and catalogs CDR3 proteins one per entry, DNA excluded. The specimen's table records about 81,000 distinct CDR3 sequences. Sequencing input: naive CXCR3- CD8+ T cells from blood. The subset: CD45RO-CCR7+CD27+CD95- naive CD8+ T cells lacking CXCR3 (TNR3-). The receptors derive from a human donor in good health. Some clones in this sample may be carry-over from other donors' samples.

The V and J genes are TRBV14 and TRBJ2-1. From germline, CDR1 is SGHDN and CDR2 FVKESK. The CDR3 loop spans 16 amino acids. The CDR3 sequence is CASSPVKVWPYNEQFF.

The chain recombines TRBV7-9 with TRBJ2-3; TCRdb selects TRBD2, and the lack of DNA leaves this call unchecked. The CDR3 has 15 residues. Germline CDR1 reads SEHNR; CDR2 reads FQNEAQ (reference sequence). This chain's CDR3 is CASSSLSTSSDTQYF.

This rearrangement joins TRBV13 to TRBJ2-5. The CDR3 is 15 residues long. Germline CDR1 reads PRHDT; CDR2 reads FYEKMQ (reference sequence). CDR3 in amino acids: CASSLEGGTLETQYF.

The rearrangement joins TRBV7-9 to TRBJ1-4; TCRdb's D call, TRBD1, is unchecked because there is no DNA. The germline CDR1 and CDR2 sequences are SEHNR and FQNEAQ (reference sequence). CDR3 length: 15 amino acids. CDR3 amino acids: CASRGGVATNEKLFF.

This chain uses TRBV28 with TRBJ2-1; TCRdb's D gene call, TRBD2, goes unchecked for lack of DNA. Germline CDR1 reads MDHEN; CDR2 reads SYDVKM. The CDR3 loop spans 13 amino acids. The CDR3 is CASSLRLATEQFF.

The chain carries TRBV12-3 or TRBV12-4 and TRBJ2-7. This CDR3 is built from 13 residues. The chain's CDR3 is CASSSGETSEQYF.

This chain uses TRBV29-1 with TRBJ2-2; the D gene TCRdb calls, TRBD1, cannot be checked with no DNA. Germline V gives CDR1 SQVTM, CDR2 ANQGSEA. The CDR3 runs 15 residues. The CDR3 region is CSVAGTGRTTGELFF.

The rearrangement joins TRBV9 to TRBJ1-1. Germline V gene lookup returns CDR1 SGDLS and CDR2 YYNGEE. The CDR3 is made up of 14 amino acids. CDR3: CASSVGSGNTEAFF.

The chain employs TRBV21-1 and TRBJ2-2; TCRdb's D call of TRBD1 is untestable without DNA. TRBV21-1 has pseudogene status. CDR3 length: 16 residues. The CDR3 reads CASSTRQGALTGELFF.

This chain links TRBV28 with TRBJ2-7. The CDR3 runs to 13 residues. Germline V gives CDR1 MDHEN, CDR2 SYDVKM. CDR3 loop: CATSPTRGYEQYF.

The chain is built from TRBV7-9 and TRBJ1-1; TCRdb's D call, TRBD1, is unchecked because there is no DNA. CDR3 length equals 15 residues. Germline V lookup: CDR1 SEHNR, CDR2 FQNEAQ (reference sequence). The CDR3 here is CASSLGGTGHTEAFF.

The genes are TRBV4-3 and TRBJ1-6; the D gene TCRdb calls, TRBD1, cannot be checked with no DNA. This CDR3 is built from 15 residues. Per germline, CDR1 LGHNA and CDR2 YSLEER. Here the CDR3 reads CASRRGQGTNSPLHF.

The V gene is TRBV25-1, the J gene TRBJ2-7; TCRdb's assignment of TRBD2 cannot be checked, as there is no DNA. CDR1 MGHDK and CDR2 SYGVNS come from the germline V gene. This CDR3 has 14 residues. CDR3 loop: CASCGTSFSYEQYF.

The J gene is TRBJ2-1, the V gene TRBV19; the TCRdb D gene call, TRBD2, has no DNA to confirm it. Germline V gene data show CDR1 as LNHDA and CDR2 as SQIVND (reference sequence). The CDR3 length is 15 residues. This chain's CDR3 is CASSVPYGVDNEQFF.

The rearrangement uses TRBV14 and TRBJ2-7; the D gene TCRdb calls, TRBD1, cannot be checked with no DNA. Germline loops: CDR1 SGHDN, CDR2 FVKESK. The CDR3 has 14 residues. CDR3 protein: CASSQANRVHEQYF.

The chain is built from TRBV12-3 or TRBV12-4 and TRBJ2-7; the D gene TCRdb calls, TRBD1, cannot be checked with no DNA. The CDR3 covers 13 residues. CDR3 protein: CASSFGQGFEQYF.

V and J are TRBV7-9 and TRBJ1-1; the TCRdb D gene call, TRBD1, has no DNA to confirm it. The CDR3 sequence is 16 residues long. CDR1 is SEHNR, CDR2 FQNEAQ, per germline (reference sequence). CDR3 protein: CASSLGGTYRSTEAFF.

The chain links TRBV7-9 to TRBJ2-2; the D call from TCRdb, TRBD1, cannot be confirmed without DNA. Germline V lookup: CDR1 SEHNR, CDR2 FQNEAQ (reference sequence). CDR3 length: 17 amino acids. Here the CDR3 reads CASSSSPGFSVAGELFF.

The rearrangement joins TRBV7-6 to TRBJ1-5; TCRdb's D gene call, TRBD1, goes unchecked for lack of DNA. The V gene's germline CDR1 is SGHVS and CDR2 FNYEAQ. The length of the CDR3 is 14 residues. The CDR3 reads CASSLGTGFQPQHF.

V is TRBV28 and J is TRBJ2-7. Germline V gene data show CDR1 as MDHEN and CDR2 as SYDVKM. The CDR3 totals 13 residues. This CDR3 is CASNLQGFYEQYF.

The V and J genes are TRBV16 and TRBJ1-1; TCRdb names TRBD1, which stays unverified in the absence of DNA. CDR3 size: 16 residues. The germline V gene encodes CDR1 KGHSY and CDR2 FQNENV. CDR3 protein: CASSQYGVTGDTEAFF.

V gene TRBV7-9 combines with J gene TRBJ2-3; TCRdb's assignment of TRBD2 cannot be checked, as there is no DNA. Germline values: CDR1 SEHNR, CDR2 FQNEAQ (reference sequence). This CDR3 is 18 amino acids long. The CDR3 sequence: CASSLVPLVAGARDTQYF.

The rearrangement joins TRBV18 to TRBJ2-3. The CDR3 consists of 13 residues. Germline values: CDR1 KGHSH, CDR2 LQKENI. CDR3 protein: CASSPIGTDTQYF.